The 6 T cell receptor beta chains below all came from one sample that was sequenced in a study of shared clonotypes between healthy human individuals. The assay was immunoSEQ multiplex PCR, and TCRdb's table has in-frame clones only and misses some. The sample carries roughly 2.5 million clones, roughly nine tenths recorded once. The sequencing sample was made of naive CD4+ T cells sorted from blood. Subset specified: CD45RA+ positively selected. The source is a man between 18 and 35 years old in good health.

The chain joins TRBV5-4 to TRBJ1-1, with D perhaps TRBD1 (6 bases). V was cut by 5 bases and J by 1 base, with 9 bases left in between. Per germline, CDR1 SGHNT and CDR2 YYREEE (reference sequence). CDR3 length: 13 residues. CDR3 amino acids: CASRGGGNTEAFF. CDR3 bases: TGTGCCAGCAGGGGAGGGGGGAACACTGAAGCTTTCTTT.

V gene TRBV19 combines with J gene TRBJ1-2, with 8 bases identical to TRBD1. V lost 9 bases to trimming and J lost 4 bases; unmatched junction nucleotides: 16. This CDR3 is 16 amino acids long. Germline lookup yields CDR1 LNHDA and CDR2 SQIVND (reference sequence). The CDR3 here is CASQAGPQGAPYGYTF. CDR3 bases: TGTGCCAGCCAAGCGGGGCCTCAGGGGGCTCCCTATGGCTACACCTTC.

J is TRBJ1-2 and V is TRBV29-1; a weak D match, TRBD1 (5 bases). Looked up from germline, CDR1 is SQVTM and CDR2 is ANQGSEA. The V gene lost 6 bases and the J gene lost 7 bases, with 15 bases spanning the gap. This CDR3 has 12 residues. This CDR3 reads CSVWTGRGGYTF. The CDR3 DNA follows: TGCAGCGTGTGGACGGGACGAGGTGGCTACACCTTC.

V and J are TRBV7-2 and TRBJ2-3; the D gene is possibly TRBD2 (5 bases). Germline values: CDR1 SGHTA, CDR2 FQGNSA. Trimming left V 3 bases short and J 8 bases short, with 24 bases between. The CDR3 contains 17 residues. The CDR3 DNA follows: TGTGCCAGCAGCTTTTGGGGAGAGGCGGTTATAAAGGGTACGCAGTATTTT. Encoded protein: CASSFWGEAVIKGTQYF.

The gene calls are TRBV7-2 and TRBJ2-1; D perhaps matches TRBD2 (7 bases). Trimming took 6 bases from V and 6 from J, leaving 18 bases between them. This CDR3 contains 15 residues. Germline loops: CDR1 SGHTA, CDR2 FQGNSA. CDR3 protein: CASRTGGGRGNEQFF. Here the CDR3 DNA reads TGTGCCAGCAGAACCGGCGGGGGCCGTGGCAATGAGCAGTTCTTC.

The rearrangement uses TRBV25-1 and TRBJ1-3; D ambiguous. The CDR3 has 10 amino acids. With 3 bases removed from V and 9 bases from J, the gap between germline ends came to 3 bases. Germline V gives CDR1 MGHDK, CDR2 SYGVNS. The CDR3 reads CASSDVTIYF. The CDR3 region has the DNA TGTGCCAGCAGTGATGTCACCATATATTTT.